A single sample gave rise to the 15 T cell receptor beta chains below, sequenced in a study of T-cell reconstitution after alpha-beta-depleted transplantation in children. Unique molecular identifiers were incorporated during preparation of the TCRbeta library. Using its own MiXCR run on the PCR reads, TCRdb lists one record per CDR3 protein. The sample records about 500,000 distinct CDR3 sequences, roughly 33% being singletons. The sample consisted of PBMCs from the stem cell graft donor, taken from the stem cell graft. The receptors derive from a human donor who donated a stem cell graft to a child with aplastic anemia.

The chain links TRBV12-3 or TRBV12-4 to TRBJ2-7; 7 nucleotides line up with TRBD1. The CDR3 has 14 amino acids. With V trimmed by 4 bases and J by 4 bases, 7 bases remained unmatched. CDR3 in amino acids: CASSSPDRPYEQYV. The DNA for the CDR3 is TGTGCCAGCAGTTCGCCGGACAGGCCTTACGAGCAGTACGTC.

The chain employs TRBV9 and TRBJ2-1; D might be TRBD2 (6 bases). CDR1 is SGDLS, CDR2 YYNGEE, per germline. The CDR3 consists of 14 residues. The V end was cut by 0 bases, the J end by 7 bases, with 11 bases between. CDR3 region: CASSVEAGINEQFF. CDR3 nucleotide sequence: TGTGCCAGCAGCGTAGAAGCGGGTATAAATGAGCAGTTCTTC.

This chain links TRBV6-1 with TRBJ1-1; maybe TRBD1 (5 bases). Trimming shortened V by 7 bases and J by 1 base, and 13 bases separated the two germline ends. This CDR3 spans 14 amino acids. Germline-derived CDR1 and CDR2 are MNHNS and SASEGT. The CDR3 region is CASIPPGSNTEAFF. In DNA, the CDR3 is TGTGCCAGCATACCTCCAGGGTCGAACACTGAAGCTTTCTTT.

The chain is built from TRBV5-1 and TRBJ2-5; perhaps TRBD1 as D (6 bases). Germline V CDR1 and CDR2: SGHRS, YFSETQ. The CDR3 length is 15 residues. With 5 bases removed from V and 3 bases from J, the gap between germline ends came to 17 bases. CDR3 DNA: TGCGCCAGCAGTTCACAACCCCGGACAGAAGAGACCCAGTACTTC. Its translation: CASSSQPRTEETQYF.

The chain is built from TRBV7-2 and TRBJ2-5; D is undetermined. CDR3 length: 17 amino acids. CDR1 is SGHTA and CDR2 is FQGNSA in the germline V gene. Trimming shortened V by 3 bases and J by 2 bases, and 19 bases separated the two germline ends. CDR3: CASSFNGPAIGQETQYF. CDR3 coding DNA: TGTGCCAGCAGCTTCAACGGCCCTGCGATCGGGCAAGAGACCCAGTACTTC.

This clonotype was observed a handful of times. For the CDR3, the DNA is TGTGCCAGCAGTTTCGGGAGAACTAATGAAAAACTGTTTTTT. Its protein is CASSFGRTNEKLFF. This chain uses TRBV27 with TRBJ1-4; D remains ambiguous. Germline V gene data show CDR1 as MNHEY and CDR2 as SMNVEV (reference sequence). V shed 3 bases and J shed 1 base, with 6 bases lying between them. CDR3 length: 14 amino acids.

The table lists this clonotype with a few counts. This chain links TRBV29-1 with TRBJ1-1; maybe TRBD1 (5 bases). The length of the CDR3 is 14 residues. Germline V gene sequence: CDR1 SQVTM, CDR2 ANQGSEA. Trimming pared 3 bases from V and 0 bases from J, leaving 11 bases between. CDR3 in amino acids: CSVEPTVLNTEAFF. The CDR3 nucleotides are TGCAGCGTTGAGCCGACAGTTTTGAACACTGAAGCTTTCTTT.

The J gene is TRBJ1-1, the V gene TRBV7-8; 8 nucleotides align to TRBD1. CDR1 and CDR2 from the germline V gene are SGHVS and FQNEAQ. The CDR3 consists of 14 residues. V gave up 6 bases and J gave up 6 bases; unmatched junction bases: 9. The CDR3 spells CASSYDLRGPEAFF. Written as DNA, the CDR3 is TGTGCCAGCAGTTACGACCTCAGGGGGCCTGAAGCTTTCTTT.

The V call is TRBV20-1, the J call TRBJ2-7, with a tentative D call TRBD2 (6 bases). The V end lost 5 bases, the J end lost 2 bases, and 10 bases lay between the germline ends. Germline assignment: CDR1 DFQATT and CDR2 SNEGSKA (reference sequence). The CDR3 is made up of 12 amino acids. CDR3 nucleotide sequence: TGCAGTGCTGCCCGCGGGGCCTACGAGCAGTACGTC. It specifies CSAARGAYEQYV.

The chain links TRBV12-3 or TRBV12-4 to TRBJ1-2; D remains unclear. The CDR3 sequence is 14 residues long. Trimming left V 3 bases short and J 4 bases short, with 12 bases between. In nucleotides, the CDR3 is TGTGCCAGCAGTTTCGACGAGAACTTCTATGGCTACACCTTC. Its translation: CASSFDENFYGYTF.

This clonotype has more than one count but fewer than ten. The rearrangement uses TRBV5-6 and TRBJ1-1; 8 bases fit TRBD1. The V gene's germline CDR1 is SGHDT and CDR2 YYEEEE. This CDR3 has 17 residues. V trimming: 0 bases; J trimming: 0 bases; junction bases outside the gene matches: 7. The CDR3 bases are TGTGCCAGCAGCTTGGTCCAGGGGGCCCTTTTGAACACTGAAGCTTTCTTT. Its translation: CASSLVQGALLNTEAFF.

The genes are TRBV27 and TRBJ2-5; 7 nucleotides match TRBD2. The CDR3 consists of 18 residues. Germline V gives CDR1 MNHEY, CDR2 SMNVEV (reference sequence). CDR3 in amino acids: CSGGDLPIAGVPQETQYF. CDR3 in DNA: TGTTCCGGGGGTGACTTACCGATCGCGGGGGTGCCCCAAGAGACCCAGTACTTC.

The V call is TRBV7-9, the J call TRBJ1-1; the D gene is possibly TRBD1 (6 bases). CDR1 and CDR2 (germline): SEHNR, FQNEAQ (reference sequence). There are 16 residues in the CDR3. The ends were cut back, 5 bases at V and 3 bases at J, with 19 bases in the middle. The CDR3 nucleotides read TGTGCCAGCAGCCCCCTCCTTACAGGGATCCACACTGAAGCTTTCTTT. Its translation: CASSPLLTGIHTEAFF. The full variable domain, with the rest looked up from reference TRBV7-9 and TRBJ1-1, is DTGVSQNPRHKITKRGQNVTFRCDPISEHNRLYWYRQTLGQGPEFLTYFQNEAQLEKSRLLSDRFSAERPKGSFSTLEIQRTEQGDSAMYLCASSPLLTGIHTEAFFGQGTRLTVV.

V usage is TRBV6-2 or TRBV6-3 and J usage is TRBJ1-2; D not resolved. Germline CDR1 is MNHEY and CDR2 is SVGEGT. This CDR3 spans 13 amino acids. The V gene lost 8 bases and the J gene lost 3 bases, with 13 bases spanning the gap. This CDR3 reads CASVRYGDYGYTF. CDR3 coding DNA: TGTGCCAGCGTCCGGTATGGCGACTATGGCTACACCTTC.

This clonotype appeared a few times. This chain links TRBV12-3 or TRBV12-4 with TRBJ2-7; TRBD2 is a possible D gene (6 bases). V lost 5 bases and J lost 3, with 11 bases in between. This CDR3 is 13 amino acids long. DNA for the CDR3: TGTGCCAGCAGTATTGGGGGGAGCTACGAGCAGTACGTC. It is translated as CASSIGGSYEQYV.